The text below deals with one T cell receptor (beta chain). There are many counts of this clonotype. It has no known antigen specificity. Per-base qualities were not stored, and no clone one base away is much larger. The sample comes from a study of T cells after yellow fever vaccination (dated 2019 in TCRdb). As for the study more broadly: Libraries from fractions with low cell numbers were prepared with the SMART-Seq v4 Ultra Low Input RNA kit. Two healthy male donors made up the cohort, one aged 18 to 30 years and the other aged 30 to 40 years. Blood was drawn at multiple timepoints before and after primary and secondary immunization, with bulk PBMC replicates and cell subsets isolated. To follow T-cell clones before and after both primary and booster YFV17D yellow fever vaccination, bulk TCR alpha and beta repertoires underwent longitudinal sequencing. Results and caveats for the whole study, not just this receptor: After the booster, most clones that had expanded after primary vaccination were detected again (around 97% of CD4 and around 88% of CD8), suggesting broad maintenance of memory. Because abundant contaminating clonotypes from the bulk population could be contained in FACS-sorted repertoires, computational filtering was required. The secondary T-cell response was found to be weaker but faster than the primary response, with a peak reached on day 5 rather than on day 15. A small share of clonotypes occurred in both CD4 and CD8 compartments, likely arising from convergent recombination. Because only a couple of donors were included in the study, the extent to which the findings can be generalized is limited.

Sequenced using an Illumina NovaSeq 6000. TCR cDNA was made using 5'RACE template switching, a step that added a universal primer site and unique molecular identifiers. Priming of cDNA synthesis was performed from both the TCR alpha and TCR beta constant segments. Library amplification used two PCR steps, and the second PCR step added sample barcodes and sequencing adapters. Sequencing of libraries was done on Illumina HiSeq 2500 (2x100 bp) or NovaSeq (2x150 bp). Concerning the study's data processing: Demultiplexing of reads and collapsing into UMI consensus sequences were performed with MIGEC, and V(D)J alignment was carried out with MiXCR. Using edgeR on replicate PBMC samples, clonotypes were called vaccine-responding if FDR was below 0.01 and the log2 fold change was above 5 up to day 15. Each bulk clonotype received a CD4 or CD8 identity based on whether the sequenced CD4 or CD8 repertoire contained that clonotype at higher abundance. TCRdb reran the public reads through fastp at Q25 and MiXCR, keeping productive beta chains. Identical CDR3 protein sequences are pooled into one entry, listed with their most common genes and DNA. The V and J calls reflect TCRdb's pipeline rather than the authors' work. The sample data list roughly 320,000 distinct CDR3 sequences, and about 10% of these were observed just once. The ten biggest clones cover about 3.5% of the sample.

In light of the paper, this sample's treatment or condition label describes: live attenuated yellow fever vaccine strain. A standard Ficoll-Paque protocol was used to isolate PBMCs from peripheral blood. Dynabeads CD4 and CD8 positive selection kits were used to isolate the CD4 and CD8 T-cell fractions. TriZol was used to extract RNA from bulk PBMCs, from CD4 and CD8 fractions, and from dextramer-positive and dextramer-negative fractions. The sequence was obtained from a young man who received the YFV17D yellow fever vaccine. Specimen: CD4+ T cells sorted from PBMCs, collected 45 days after the yellow fever booster vaccination.

The sequenced DNA: TGTGCCAGCAGCTTACAACTAGCGGGGGTCTACGAGCAGTACTTC. Translated, it reads CASSLQLAGVYEQYF. The V and J genes are TRBV11-2 and TRBJ2-7, and 11 junctional nucleotides match TRBD2. From a lookup of the germline V gene, CDR1 and CDR2 are SGHAT and FQNNGV. The CDR3 runs 15 residues from the cysteine to the phenylalanine. Solely the CDR3 DNA is kept, with 45 bases framed from the first base. At the junction V is shortened by 2 bases and J by 3 bases; bases outside the gene matches: 3. Where the CDR3 stops, the reference TRBV11-2 and TRBJ2-7 genes take over; the full variable domain is EAGVAQSPRYKIIEKRQSVAFWCNPISGHATLYWYQQILGQGPKLLIQFQNNGVVDDSQLPKDRFSAERLKGVDSTLKIQPAKLEDSAVYLCASSLQLAGVYEQYFGPGTRLTVT.